What follows are 8 T cell receptor beta chains derived from one specimen sequenced in a study of blood T cell repertoires in COVID-19. Profiled with immunoSEQ multiplex PCR; TCRdb holds only in-frame clones, not every one. The sample comprises over 70,000 clones, 75% to 90% of which are singletons, and about 9.4% rests with the top ten. The sequenced sample consisted of peripheral blood. The receptors were sampled from a woman in her sixties or seventies with acute or convalescent COVID-19.

This clone was seen more than once but under ten times. This chain joins TRBV29-1 and TRBJ1-2; maybe TRBD1 (5 bases). Germline V lookup: CDR1 SQVTM, CDR2 ANQGSEA. V was shortened by 5 bases and J by 6 bases, with 16 bases between the two germline ends. This CDR3 is 13 amino acids long. DNA for the CDR3: TGCAGCGTTAAGGACAAACCGATGGATGGCTACACCTTC. It translates to CSVKDKPMDGYTF.

The V call is TRBV5-6, the J call TRBJ2-3; 7 bases map to TRBD2. The CDR3 has 14 residues. The germline gives CDR1 SGHDT, CDR2 YYEEEE. V trimming: 6 bases; J trimming: 6 bases; junction bases outside the gene matches: 10. In nucleotides, the CDR3 is TGTGCCAGCAACTGGGCGGGAGAGGGGGATACGCAGTATTTT. It specifies CASNWAGEGDTQYF.

The V call is TRBV7-2, the J call TRBJ1-1; 7 bases match TRBD1. The CDR3 sequence is 14 residues long. V lost 3 bases and J lost 5; bases outside the gene matches: 6. CDR1 and CDR2 from the germline V gene are SGHTA and FQGNSA. In nucleotides, the CDR3 is TGTGCCAGCAGCTTCTCAGGGGGTGGGACTGAAGCTTTCTTT. Protein sequence: CASSFSGGGTEAFF.

This clone was seen only once. V and J are TRBV11-2 and TRBJ1-2; D remains ambiguous. Trimming shortened V by 1 base and J by 6 bases, and 21 bases separated the two germline ends. CDR1 and CDR2 (germline): SGHAT, FQNNGV. The CDR3 is made up of 17 amino acids. The CDR3 region is CASSLGSLPVETHGYTF. In nucleotides, the CDR3 is TGTGCCAGCAGCTTAGGGTCCCTTCCGGTCGAGACTCATGGCTACACCTTC.

The chain is built from TRBV19 and TRBJ2-1; 9 nucleotides match TRBD1. CDR1 is LNHDA, CDR2 SQIVND, per germline (reference sequence). V trimming: 3 bases; J trimming: 4 bases; junction bases outside the gene matches: 10. This CDR3 spans 17 amino acids. For the CDR3, the DNA is TGTGCCAGTAGTATCCTAATTCCGGGACAGGGTTACAATGAGCAGTTCTTC. It encodes CASSILIPGQGYNEQFF.

J is TRBJ2-5 and V is TRBV19, with D possibly being TRBD1 (7 bases). V lost 1 base and J 2 bases, leaving 11 bases between the germline ends. The CDR3 length is 15 residues. Germline lookup yields CDR1 LNHDA and CDR2 SQIVND (reference sequence). This chain's CDR3 is CASSIVQGTQETQYF. The CDR3 nucleotides are TGTGCCAGTAGTATAGTACAGGGGACTCAAGAGACCCAGTACTTC.

The DNA for the CDR3 is TGTGCCAGCAGTTTTTGGGGAGGGTCCTACGAGCAGTACTTC. As protein: CASSFWGGSYEQYF. The J gene is TRBJ2-7, the V gene TRBV27, with 7 bases identical to TRBD2. Germline V lookup: CDR1 MNHEY, CDR2 SMNVEV (reference sequence). J was trimmed by 1 base and V by 3 bases; bases with no gene match: 3. The CDR3 is 14 residues long.

The V and J genes are TRBV6-5 and TRBJ1-3; 8 nucleotides agree with TRBD1. The CDR3 sequence is 15 residues long. The ends lost 6 bases at V and 2 bases at J; junction bases unmatched: 6. Looked up from germline, CDR1 is MNHEY and CDR2 is SVGAGI. The CDR3 loop reads CASSRTGGTGNTIYF. The CDR3, as DNA: TGTGCCAGCAGCCGCACAGGGGGTACTGGAAACACCATATATTTT.